This T cell receptor (beta chain) derives from a study of Ad26.COV2.S vaccination and SARS-CoV-2 variants. Study results and limitations: Relative to placebo recipients, vaccine recipients exhibited elevated spike-specific TCR breadth.

This sample's treatment: 15 to 20 received Ad26.COV2.S at low or high dose, single or two shots; about 5 received placebo; per-sample allocation not given. Following the first vaccine or placebo injection, samples were taken on day 63. Trimming removed 5 bases at V and 6 bases at J, with 16 bases between. The CDR3 contains 13 residues. CDR1 and CDR2 (germline): SQVTM, ANQGSEA. Using immunoSEQ multiplex PCR, the repertoire was profiled, and TCRdb retains in-frame clones only, with some absent. The table lists about 480,000 clones, around 88% of them singletons. Notes on this clone: Its antigen is as yet unknown.

The receptor was isolated from a person aged 18-65 years who received the Ad26.COV2.S COVID-19 vaccine or a placebo. The rearrangement joins TRBV29-1 to TRBJ1-1, with a weak D call TRBD1 (6 bases). The sample here was peripheral blood, taken in a trial of Ad26.COV2.S vaccine versus placebo. The CDR3 is CSVLRGGGPEAFF. The CDR3 DNA follows: TGCAGCGTTCTACGGGGCGGGGGCCCTGAAGCTTTCTTT.